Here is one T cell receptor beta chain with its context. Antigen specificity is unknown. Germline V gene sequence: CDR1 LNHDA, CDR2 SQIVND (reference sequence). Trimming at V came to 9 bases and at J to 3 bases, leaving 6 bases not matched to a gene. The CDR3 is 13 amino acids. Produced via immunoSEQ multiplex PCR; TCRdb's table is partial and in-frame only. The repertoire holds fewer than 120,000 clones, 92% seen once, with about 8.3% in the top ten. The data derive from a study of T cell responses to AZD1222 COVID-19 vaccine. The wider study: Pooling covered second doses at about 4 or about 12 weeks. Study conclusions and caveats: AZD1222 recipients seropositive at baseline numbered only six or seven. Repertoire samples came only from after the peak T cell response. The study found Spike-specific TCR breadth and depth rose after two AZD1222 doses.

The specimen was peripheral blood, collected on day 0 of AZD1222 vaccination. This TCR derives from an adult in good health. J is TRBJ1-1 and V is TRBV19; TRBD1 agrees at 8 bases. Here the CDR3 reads CASRTGMDTEAFF. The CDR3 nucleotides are TGTGCCAGCCGGACAGGGATGGACACTGAAGCTTTCTTT.